The present TCR beta chain was sequenced within a study of low-dose radiotherapy and immunotherapy resistance in tumors. Study information: Cohort 1 patients were irradiated with 0.5 Gy fractions every 2 weeks to 6.5 Gy total.

First-strand cDNA used TRAV- and TRBV-specific primers, covering alpha and beta chains. For amplifying TCRs, the PCR ran for 15 to 20 cycles with Phusion, which was used together with a constant-region primer and the adapter on the V primers. TCRdb independently ran MiXCR on the reads; one entry per CDR3 protein. The sample contains some 57,000 distinct CDR3 sequences, less than 30% of which appear only once. In this sample, this clonotype turned up many times. As for time point: after trial treatment. Treatment here: LDRT plus nivolumab, ipilimumab, low-dose cyclophosphamide and aspirin (RACIN trial). J was trimmed by 4 bases and V by 3 bases; bases with no gene match: 10. This CDR3 is 17 amino acids long. Germline V lookup: CDR1 DFQATT, CDR2 SNEGSKA (reference sequence).

The TCR sequence derives from a male donor with prostate cancer. J is TRBJ2-2 and V is TRBV20-1, with 11 bases lining up with TRBD2. The sample consisted of PBMCs, taken after low-dose radiotherapy plus immunotherapy. The CDR3 loop is CSASPSSGGLTTGELFF. The CDR3 DNA is TGCAGTGCTAGTCCGTCTAGCGGGGGGCTAACCACCGGGGAGCTGTTTTTT.